The present TCR beta chain was sequenced within a study of T cells after posttransplantation cyclophosphamide. Points from the study as a whole: Later post-transplant blood repertoires were often dominated by donor CD8+ memory clones. Recipient CMV seropositivity and CMV reactivation strongly tracked TRB clonality. Blood and skin or GI T cell repertoires showed limited TRB overlap.

Using immunoSEQ multiplex PCR, the repertoire was profiled, and TCRdb retains in-frame clones only, with some absent. Here the sample spans about 9,900 clones, more than 75% being singletons. The CDR3 covers 14 residues. Trimming took 7 bases from V and 7 from J, leaving 16 bases between them. Looked up from germline, CDR1 is LNHDA and CDR2 is SQIVND (reference sequence). Controls had myeloablative marrow grafts with methotrexate and calcineurin inhibitor, sampled at 1 year. In this sample, this clone turned up a few times. Its antigen is unidentified. The V call is TRBV19, the J call TRBJ1-4, with D possibly TRBD1 on 5 matching bases. The material sequenced was PBMCs, taken after an allogeneic stem cell transplant with a calcineurin inhibitor and methotrexate. The origin of this receptor is a young adult male patient who received an allogeneic stem cell transplant from an unrelated donor, was CMV-positive, and had no GVHD. The T cells may partly be graft donor cells. DNA of the CDR3: TGTGCCAGTAAAGAGGACACAGCGACTGAAAAACTGTTTTTT. Translation: CASKEDTATEKLFF.